This T cell receptor beta chain was captured by sequencing in a study of T cell repertoires in cytomegalovirus infection. Germline loops: CDR1 SGHAT, CDR2 FQNNGV. The junction had 12 bases not matched to a gene; V was cut back by 7 bases and J by 10 bases. This CDR3 has 13 amino acids. Whole-study results and caveats: People with CMV and the relevant HLA were identified by cumulative public TCR beta family frequency.

TCRdb called the reads again in MiXCR, with one record for every CDR3 protein. The table shows about 130,000 distinct CDR3 sequences, with roughly 25% occurring only once. In the case of this clonotype: The antigen is unknown.

V usage is TRBV11-2 and J usage is TRBJ2-5; 7 bases map to TRBD2. The sequence was obtained from a human donor in good health (CMV status not recorded). Some clones in this sample may be carry-over from other donors' samples. The source material was PBMCs, sequenced either directly or after in vitro stimulation (not recorded which). The CDR3 loop is CASKAGTTVDQYF. CDR3 sequence (DNA): TGTGCCAGCAAAGCGGGGACTACCGTCGACCAGTACTTC. The full variable domain, rest sourced from reference TRBV11-2 and TRBJ2-5, is EAGVAQSPRYKIIEKRQSVAFWCNPISGHATLYWYQQILGQGPKLLIQFQNNGVVDDSQLPKDRFSAERLKGVDSTLKIQPAKLEDSAVYLCASKAGTTVDQYFGPGTRLLVL.